This TCR beta chain appears in the sequencing data of a study of shared clonotypes between healthy human individuals. Those who donated, Caucasian adults without exception, all lived in Nashville, Tennessee. Concerning this clone: The sample has other DNA sequences that encode this CDR3 too.

Measured with immunoSEQ multiplex PCR; TCRdb has only the in-frame clones, and not every one. The sample yields 2 million to 2.5 million clones, approximately 90% seen once. The sequencing sample was made of naive CD4+ T cells from PBMCs. Subset described: CD45RA+ positively selected. The TCR originated in a man aged 18-30 years in good health. Some clones in this sample may be carry-over from other donors' samples.

The CDR3 region has the DNA TGTGCCAGCAGCTTAACGGGGGGGACCTACGAGCAGTACTTC. It encodes CASSLTGGTYEQYF. The chain has TRBV5-8 and TRBJ2-7; 8 bases match TRBD2. Germline trimming cut 2 bases from V and 2 bases from J; bases unmatched to any gene: 3. CDR3 length: 14 residues. CDR1 is SGHTS and CDR2 is YDEGEE in the germline V gene.